The entry below describes one T cell receptor (beta chain). Looked up from germline, CDR1 is KGHSH and CDR2 is LQKENI. V shed 6 bases and J shed 5 bases, with 12 bases lying between them. This CDR3 spans 13 amino acids. Cohorts were determined from participant-reported clinical history. Exposed volunteers were people who met a COVID-19 case within 2 weeks before study entry. This specimen belongs to a study of blood T cell repertoires in COVID-19. The repertoire was sequenced with immunoSEQ multiplex PCR; TCRdb's copy has only in-frame clones and lacks some. The profile covers 400,000 to 500,000 clones, with nearly 90% appearing a single time and about 1.4% taken by the ten largest.

The material sequenced was PBMCs or T cells enriched from blood (not recorded which). The TCR was taken from a woman under 30 who had been exposed to COVID-19. The chain is built from TRBV18 and TRBJ2-3; D is possibly TRBD2 (5 bases). DNA of the CDR3: TGTGCCAGCTCGGTCCTAGGAGGAGATACGCAGTATTTT. Amino acid sequence: CASSVLGGDTQYF.